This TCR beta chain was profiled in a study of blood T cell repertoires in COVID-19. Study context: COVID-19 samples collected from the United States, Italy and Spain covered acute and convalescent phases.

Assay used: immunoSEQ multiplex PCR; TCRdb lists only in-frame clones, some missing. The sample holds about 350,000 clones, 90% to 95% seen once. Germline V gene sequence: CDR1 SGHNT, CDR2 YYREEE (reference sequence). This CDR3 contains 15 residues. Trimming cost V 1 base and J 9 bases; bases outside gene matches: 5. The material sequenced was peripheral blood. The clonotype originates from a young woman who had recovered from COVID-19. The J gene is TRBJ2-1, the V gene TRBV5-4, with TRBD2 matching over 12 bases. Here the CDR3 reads CASSLRLAGALEQFF. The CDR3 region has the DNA TGTGCCAGCAGCTTGCGACTAGCGGGAGCTCTTGAGCAGTTCTTC. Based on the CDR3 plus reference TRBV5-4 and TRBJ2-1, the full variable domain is ETGVTQSPTHLIKTRGQQVTLRCSSQSGHNTVSWYQQALGQGPQFIFQYYREEENGRGNFPPRFSGLQFPNYSSELNVNALELDDSALYLCASSLRLAGALEQFFGPGTRLTVL.